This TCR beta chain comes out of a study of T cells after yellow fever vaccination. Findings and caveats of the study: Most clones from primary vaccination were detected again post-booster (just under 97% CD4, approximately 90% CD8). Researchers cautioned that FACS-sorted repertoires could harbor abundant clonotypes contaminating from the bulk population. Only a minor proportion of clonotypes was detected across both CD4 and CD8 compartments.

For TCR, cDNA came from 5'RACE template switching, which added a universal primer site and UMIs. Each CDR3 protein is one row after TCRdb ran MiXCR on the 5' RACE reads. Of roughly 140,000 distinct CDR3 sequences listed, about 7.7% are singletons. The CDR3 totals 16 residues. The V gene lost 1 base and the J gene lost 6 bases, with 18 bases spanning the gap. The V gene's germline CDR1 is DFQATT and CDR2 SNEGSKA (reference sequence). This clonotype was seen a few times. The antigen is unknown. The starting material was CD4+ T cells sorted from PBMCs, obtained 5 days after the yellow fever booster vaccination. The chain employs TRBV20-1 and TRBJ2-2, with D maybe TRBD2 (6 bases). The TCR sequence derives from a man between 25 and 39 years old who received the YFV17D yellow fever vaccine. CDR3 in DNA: TGCAGTGCTAGAGGGAGGGGCGCAAGGGGTCCCGGGGAGCTGTTTTTT. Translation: CSARGRGARGPGELFF.